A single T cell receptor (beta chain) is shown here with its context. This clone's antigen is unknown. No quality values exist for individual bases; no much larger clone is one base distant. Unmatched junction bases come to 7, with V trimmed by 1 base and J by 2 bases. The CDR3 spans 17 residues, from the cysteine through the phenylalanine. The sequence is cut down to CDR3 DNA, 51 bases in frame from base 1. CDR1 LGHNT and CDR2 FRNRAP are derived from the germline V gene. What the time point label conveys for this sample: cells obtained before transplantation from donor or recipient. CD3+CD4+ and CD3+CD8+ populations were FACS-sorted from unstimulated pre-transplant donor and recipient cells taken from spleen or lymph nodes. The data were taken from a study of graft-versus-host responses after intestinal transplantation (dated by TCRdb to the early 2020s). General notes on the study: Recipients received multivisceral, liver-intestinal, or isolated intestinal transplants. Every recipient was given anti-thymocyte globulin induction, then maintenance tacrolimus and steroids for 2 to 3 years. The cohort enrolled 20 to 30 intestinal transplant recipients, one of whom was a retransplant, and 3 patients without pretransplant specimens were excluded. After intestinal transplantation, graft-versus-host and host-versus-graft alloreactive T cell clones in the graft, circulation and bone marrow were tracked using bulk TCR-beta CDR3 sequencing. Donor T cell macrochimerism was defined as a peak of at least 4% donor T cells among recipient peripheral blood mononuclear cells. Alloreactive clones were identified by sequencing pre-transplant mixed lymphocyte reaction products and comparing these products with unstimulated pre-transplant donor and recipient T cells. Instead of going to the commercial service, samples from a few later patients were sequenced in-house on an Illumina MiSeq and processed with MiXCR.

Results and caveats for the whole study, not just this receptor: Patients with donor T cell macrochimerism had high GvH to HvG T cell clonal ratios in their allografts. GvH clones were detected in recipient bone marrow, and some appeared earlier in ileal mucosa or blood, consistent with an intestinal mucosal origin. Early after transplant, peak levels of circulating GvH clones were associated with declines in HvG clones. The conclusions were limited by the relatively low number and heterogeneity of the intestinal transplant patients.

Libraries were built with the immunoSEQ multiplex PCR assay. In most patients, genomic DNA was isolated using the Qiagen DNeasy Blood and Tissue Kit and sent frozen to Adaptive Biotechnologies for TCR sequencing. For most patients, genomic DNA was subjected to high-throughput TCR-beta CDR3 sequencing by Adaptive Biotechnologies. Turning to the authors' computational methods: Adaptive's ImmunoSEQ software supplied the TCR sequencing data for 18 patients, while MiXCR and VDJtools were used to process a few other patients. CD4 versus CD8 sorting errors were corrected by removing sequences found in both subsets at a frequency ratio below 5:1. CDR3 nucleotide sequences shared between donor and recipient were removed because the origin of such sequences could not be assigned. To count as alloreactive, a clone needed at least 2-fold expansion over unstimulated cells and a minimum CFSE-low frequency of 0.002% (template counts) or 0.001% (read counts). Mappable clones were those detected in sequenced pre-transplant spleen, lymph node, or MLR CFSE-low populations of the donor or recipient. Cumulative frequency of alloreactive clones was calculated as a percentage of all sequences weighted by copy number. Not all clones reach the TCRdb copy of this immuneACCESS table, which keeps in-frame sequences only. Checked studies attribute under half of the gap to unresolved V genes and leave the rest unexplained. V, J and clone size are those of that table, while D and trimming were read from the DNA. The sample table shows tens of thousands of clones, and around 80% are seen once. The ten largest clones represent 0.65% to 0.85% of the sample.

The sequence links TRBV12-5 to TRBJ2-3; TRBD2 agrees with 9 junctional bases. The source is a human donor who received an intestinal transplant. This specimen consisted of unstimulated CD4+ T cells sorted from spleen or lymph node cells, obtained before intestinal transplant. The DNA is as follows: TGTGCTAGTGGTTTGGGCGGGGAGCGGGGGGCCACAGATACGCAGTATTTT. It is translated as CASGLGGERGATDTQYF.